The source of this T cell receptor beta chain is a study of T cells after yellow fever vaccination. This clonotype was counted ten times or more. Germline trimming cut 4 bases from V and 1 base from J; bases unmatched to any gene: 6. Germline V gene data show CDR1 as LGHDT and CDR2 as YNNKEL (reference sequence). The CDR3 contains 15 residues. One entry per CDR3 protein, called by TCRdb with MiXCR from the 5' RACE reads. The sample gives 250,000 or so distinct CDR3 sequences, more than 3.5% of which show up once; approximately 18% is in the top ten. The V gene is TRBV3-1, the J gene TRBJ1-2, with 7 bases aligning to TRBD1. The sequences come from PBMCs, collected 15 days after the yellow fever booster vaccination. The receptor was isolated from a man aged 18-30 years who received the YFV17D yellow fever vaccine. CDR3 sequence: CASSPWDRYNYGYTF. The CDR3 nucleotides read TGTGCCAGCAGCCCCTGGGACAGATATAACTATGGCTACACCTTC.